These T cell receptor beta chains were read from a single sample in a study of shared clonotypes between healthy human individuals. Data came from immunoSEQ multiplex PCR; TCRdb stores just in-frame clones and leaves some out. Counted here are 1.5 million to 2.5 million clones, about 95% occurring once; the ten biggest clones make up more than 0.9%. The specimen sequenced was naive CD8+ T cells sorted from blood. The receptors come from a man between 18 and 35 years old in good health. CDR3s include the opening cysteine and the closing phenylalanine or tryptophan. A D gene is named only where the DNA matches it firmly.

v_gene: TRBV6-1
j_gene: TRBJ2-7
d_gene: NA
len: 14
CDR3aa: CASSEVRVSYEQYF
CDR3nt: TGTGCCAGCAGTGAAGTGAGGGTCTCCTACGAGCAGTACTTC

v_gene: TRBV30
j_gene: TRBJ2-7
d_gene: NA
len: 12
CDR3aa: CAFSTETYEQYF
CDR3nt: TGTGCCTTTTCTACGGAGACCTACGAGCAGTACTTC

v_gene: TRBV5-6
j_gene: TRBJ2-1
d_gene: TRBD2
len: 12
CDR3aa: CASSSGGDRVFF
CDR3nt: TGTGCCAGCAGCTCCGGGGGGGATCGTGTGTTCTTC

v_gene: TRBV9
j_gene: TRBJ1-2
d_gene: NA
len: 17
CDR3aa: CASSSSPSGQNNYGYTF
CDR3nt: TGTGCCAGCAGCTCATCACCCTCGGGTCAGAACAACTATGGCTACACCTTC

v_gene: TRBV27
j_gene: TRBJ2-1
d_gene: NA
len: 13
CDR3aa: CASSLDFYNEQFF
CDR3nt: TGTGCCAGCAGTTTGGACTTCTACAATGAGCAGTTCTTC

v_gene: TRBV5-1
j_gene: TRBJ2-5
d_gene: NA
len: 14
CDR3aa: CASSPLGAEETQYF
CDR3nt: TGCGCCAGCAGCCCCCTGGGAGCGGAAGAGACCCAGTACTTC

v_gene: TRBV2
j_gene: TRBJ2-7
d_gene: TRBD1
len: 14
CDR3aa: CASSGGQGYLEQYF
CDR3nt: TGTGCCAGCAGTGGGGGACAGGGGTACCTGGAGCAGTACTTC

v_gene: TRBV2
j_gene: TRBJ2-7
d_gene: NA
len: 14
CDR3aa: CASRQGGESYEQYF
CDR3nt: TGTGCCAGCCGACAGGGCGGGGAATCCTACGAGCAGTACTTC

v_gene: TRBV4-3
j_gene: TRBJ2-2
d_gene: TRBD1
len: 14
CDR3aa: CASSRQGDTGELFF
CDR3nt: TGCGCCAGCAGCCGACAGGGGGACACCGGGGAGCTGTTTTTT

v_gene: TRBV7-9
j_gene: TRBJ2-3
d_gene: NA
len: 15
CDR3aa: CASRRVREGTDTQYF
CDR3nt: TGTGCCAGCAGGCGGGTCAGGGAGGGCACAGATACGCAGTATTTT

v_gene: TRBV6-5
j_gene: TRBJ2-1
d_gene: NA
len: 14
CDR3aa: CASSSGGPSNEQFF
CDR3nt: TGTGCCAGCAGTTCTGGAGGGCCCAGCAATGAGCAGTTCTTC

v_gene: TRBV6-5
j_gene: TRBJ1-2
d_gene: TRBD1
len: 14
CDR3aa: CASSPGGEGYGYTF
CDR3nt: TGTGCCAGCAGCCCAGGGGGCGAGGGGTATGGCTACACCTTC

v_gene: TRBV7-6
j_gene: TRBJ2-5
d_gene: TRBD2
len: 17
CDR3aa: CASSLGTSGGLQETQYF
CDR3nt: TGTGCCAGCAGCTTAGGGACTAGCGGGGGCCTACAAGAGACCCAGTACTTC